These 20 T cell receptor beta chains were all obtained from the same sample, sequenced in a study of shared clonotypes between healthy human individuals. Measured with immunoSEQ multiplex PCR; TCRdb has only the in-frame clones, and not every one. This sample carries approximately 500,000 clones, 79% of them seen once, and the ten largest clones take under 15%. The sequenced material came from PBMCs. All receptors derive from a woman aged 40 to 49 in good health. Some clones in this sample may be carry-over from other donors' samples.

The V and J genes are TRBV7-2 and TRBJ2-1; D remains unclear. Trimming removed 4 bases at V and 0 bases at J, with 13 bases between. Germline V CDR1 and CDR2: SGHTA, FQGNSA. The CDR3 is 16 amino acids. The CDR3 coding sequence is TGTGCCAGCAGCTCACGGACCAGGAGCTCCTACAATGAGCAGTTCTTC. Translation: CASSSRTRSSYNEQFF.

The CDR3: CASRDVLSYEQYF. CDR3 sequence (DNA): TGTGCCAGCAGGGACGTCCTCTCCTACGAGCAGTACTTC. This chain joins TRBV28 and TRBJ2-7; unclear D gene. Germline-derived CDR1 and CDR2 are MDHEN and SYDVKM. CDR3 length: 13 residues. Trimming stripped 6 bases from V and 0 bases from J, with 9 bases between.

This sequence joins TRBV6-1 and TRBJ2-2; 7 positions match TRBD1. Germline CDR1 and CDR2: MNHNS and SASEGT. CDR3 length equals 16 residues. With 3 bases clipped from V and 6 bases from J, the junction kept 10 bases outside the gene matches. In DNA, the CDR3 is TGTGCCAGCAGTGACCCGGACAGGCTTGTGGCCGGGGAGCTGTTTTTT. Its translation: CASSDPDRLVAGELFF.

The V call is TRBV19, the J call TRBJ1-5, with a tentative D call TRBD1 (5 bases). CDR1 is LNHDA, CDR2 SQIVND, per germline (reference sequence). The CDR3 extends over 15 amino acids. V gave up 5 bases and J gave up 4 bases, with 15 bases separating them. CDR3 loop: CASSLGAGKNQPQHF. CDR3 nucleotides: TGTGCCAGTAGTTTAGGGGCAGGGAAAAATCAGCCCCAGCATTTT.

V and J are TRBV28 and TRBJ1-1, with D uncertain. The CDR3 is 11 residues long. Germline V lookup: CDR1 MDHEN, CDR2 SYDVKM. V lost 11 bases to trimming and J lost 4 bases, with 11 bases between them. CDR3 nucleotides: TGTGCCTCCGGTCGGAGCACTGAAGCTTTCTTT. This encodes CASGRSTEAFF.

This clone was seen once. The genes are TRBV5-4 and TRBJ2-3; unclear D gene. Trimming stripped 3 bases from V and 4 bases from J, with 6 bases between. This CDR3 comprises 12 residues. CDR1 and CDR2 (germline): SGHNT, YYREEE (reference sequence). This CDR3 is CASSSLSDTQYF. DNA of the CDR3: TGTGCCAGCAGCTCCCTGTCAGATACGCAGTATTTT.

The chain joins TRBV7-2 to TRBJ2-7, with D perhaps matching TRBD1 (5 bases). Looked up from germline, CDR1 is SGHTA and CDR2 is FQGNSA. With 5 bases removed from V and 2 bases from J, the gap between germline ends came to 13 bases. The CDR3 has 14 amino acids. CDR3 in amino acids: CASSLQVGPYEQYF. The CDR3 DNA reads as TGTGCCAGCAGCCTCCAAGTGGGGCCCTACGAGCAGTACTTC.

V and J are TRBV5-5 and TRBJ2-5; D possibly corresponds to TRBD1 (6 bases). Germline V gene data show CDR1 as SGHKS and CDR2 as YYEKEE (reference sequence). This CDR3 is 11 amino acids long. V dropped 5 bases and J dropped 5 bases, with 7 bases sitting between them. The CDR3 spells CASRRGETQYF. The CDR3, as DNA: TGTGCCAGCAGGAGGGGGGAGACCCAGTACTTC.

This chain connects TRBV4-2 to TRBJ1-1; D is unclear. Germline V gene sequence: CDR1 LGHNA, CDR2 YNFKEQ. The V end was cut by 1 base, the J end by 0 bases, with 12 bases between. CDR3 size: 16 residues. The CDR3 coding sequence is TGTGCCAGCAGCCAAGGCTCTTTAAGCATGAACACTGAAGCTTTCTTT. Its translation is CASSQGSLSMNTEAFF.

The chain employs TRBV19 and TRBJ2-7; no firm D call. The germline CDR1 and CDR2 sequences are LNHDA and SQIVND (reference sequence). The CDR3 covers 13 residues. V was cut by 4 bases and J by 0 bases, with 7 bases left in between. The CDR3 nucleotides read TGTGCCAGTAGTAATCCAAGCTCCTACGAGCAGTACTTC. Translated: CASSNPSSYEQYF. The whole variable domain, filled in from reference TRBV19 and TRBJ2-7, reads DGGITQSPKYLFRKEGQNVTLSCEQNLNHDAMYWYRQDPGQGLRLIYYSQIVNDFQKGDIAEGYSVSREKKESFPLTVTSAQKNPTAFYLCASSNPSSYEQYFGPGTRLTVT.

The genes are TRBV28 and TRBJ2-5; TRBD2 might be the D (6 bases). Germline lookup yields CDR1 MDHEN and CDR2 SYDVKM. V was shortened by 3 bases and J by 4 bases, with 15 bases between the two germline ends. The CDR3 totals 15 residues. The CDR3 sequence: CASSLDGRGRETQYF. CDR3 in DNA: TGTGCCAGCAGTTTGGACGGGAGAGGGAGAGAGACCCAGTACTTC.

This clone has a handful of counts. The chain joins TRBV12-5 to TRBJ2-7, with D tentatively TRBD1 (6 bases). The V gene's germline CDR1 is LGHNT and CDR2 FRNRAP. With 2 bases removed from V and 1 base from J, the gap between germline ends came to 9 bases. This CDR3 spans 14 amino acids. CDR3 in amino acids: CASGLRQVSYEQYF. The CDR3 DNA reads TGTGCTAGTGGTTTGAGACAGGTTTCCTACGAGCAGTACTTC.

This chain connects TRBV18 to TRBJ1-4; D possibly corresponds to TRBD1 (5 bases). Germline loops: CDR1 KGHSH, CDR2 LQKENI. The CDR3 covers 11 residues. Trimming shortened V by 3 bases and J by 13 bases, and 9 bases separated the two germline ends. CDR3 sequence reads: CASSPGEVLFF. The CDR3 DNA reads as TGTGCCAGCTCACCGGGGGAGGTACTGTTTTTT.

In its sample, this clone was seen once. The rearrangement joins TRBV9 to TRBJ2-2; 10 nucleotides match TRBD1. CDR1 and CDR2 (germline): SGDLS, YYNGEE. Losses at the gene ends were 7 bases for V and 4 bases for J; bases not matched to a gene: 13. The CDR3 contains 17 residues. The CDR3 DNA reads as TGTGCCAGCGAGAGGGGACACGGACAGGGGGGCACCGGGGAGCTGTTTTTT. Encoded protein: CASERGHGQGGTGELFF.

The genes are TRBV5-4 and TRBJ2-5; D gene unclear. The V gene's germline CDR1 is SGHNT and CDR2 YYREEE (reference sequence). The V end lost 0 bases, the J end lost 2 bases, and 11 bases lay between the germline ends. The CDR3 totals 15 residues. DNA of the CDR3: TGTGCCAGCAGCTTGGTAGGGAACGCACAAGAGACCCAGTACTTC. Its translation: CASSLVGNAQETQYF.

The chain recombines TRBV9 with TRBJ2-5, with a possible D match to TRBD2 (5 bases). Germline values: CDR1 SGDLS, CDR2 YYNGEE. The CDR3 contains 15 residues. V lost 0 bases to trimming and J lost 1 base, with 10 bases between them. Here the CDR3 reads CASSVEVGVQETQYF. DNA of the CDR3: TGTGCCAGCAGCGTAGAGGTCGGGGTCCAAGAGACCCAGTACTTC.

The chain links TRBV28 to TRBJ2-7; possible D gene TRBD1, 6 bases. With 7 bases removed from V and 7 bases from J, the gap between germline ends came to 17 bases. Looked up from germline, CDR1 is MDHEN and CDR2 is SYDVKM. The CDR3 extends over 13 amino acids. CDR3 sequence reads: CASNTGSPREQYF. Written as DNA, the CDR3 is TGTGCCAGCAATACAGGGTCGCCGCGGGAGCAGTACTTC.

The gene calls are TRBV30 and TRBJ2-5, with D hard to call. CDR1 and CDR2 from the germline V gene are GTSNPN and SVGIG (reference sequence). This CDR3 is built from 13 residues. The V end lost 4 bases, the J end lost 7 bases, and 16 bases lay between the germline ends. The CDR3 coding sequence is TGTGCCTGGAAGGTCAAGAGTCTGGTGACCCAGTACTTC. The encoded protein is CAWKVKSLVTQYF.

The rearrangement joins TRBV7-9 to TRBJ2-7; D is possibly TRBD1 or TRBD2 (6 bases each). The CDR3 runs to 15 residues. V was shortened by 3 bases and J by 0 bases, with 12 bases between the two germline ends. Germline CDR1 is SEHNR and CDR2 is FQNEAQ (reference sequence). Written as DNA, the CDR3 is TGTGCCAGCAGCTTCCGGGGGCACAGCTCCTACGAGCAGTACTTC. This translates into CASSFRGHSSYEQYF.

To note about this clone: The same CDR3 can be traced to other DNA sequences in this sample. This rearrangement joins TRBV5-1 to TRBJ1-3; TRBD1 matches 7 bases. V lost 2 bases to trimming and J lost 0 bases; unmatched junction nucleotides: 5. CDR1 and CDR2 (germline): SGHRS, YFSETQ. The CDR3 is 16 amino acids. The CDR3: CASSLGQANSGNTIYF. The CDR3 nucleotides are TGCGCCAGCAGCTTAGGACAGGCAAACTCTGGAAACACCATATATTTT.